Listed below are T cell receptor beta chains from one sample, sequenced in a study of human versus mouse CDR3 diversity and MHC coevolution. The repertoire was sequenced with immunoSEQ multiplex PCR; TCRdb's copy has only in-frame clones and lacks some. The data show more than 55,000 clones, 85% to 95% seen once. The specimen was naive CD4+ T cells from blood. The receptors shown here come from a person in their sixties in good health. Both conserved end residues are part of each CDR3. A D gene is named only where the DNA matches it firmly. A clone size is listed for some rows: how often the clone was seen (once, few, many), or a class if it is expanded.

CASSLDPGVNTEAFF | TGTGCCAGCAGCTTAGACCCGGGGGTGAACACTGAAGCTTTCTTT | TRBJ1-1 | - | 15 | TRBV11-3 | once
CASSQDRGRQPQHF | TGCGCCAGCAGCCAAGACAGGGGCCGCCAGCCCCAGCATTTT | TRBJ1-5 | - | 14 | TRBV4-1 | -
CASGGQGYDTQYF | TGTGCCAGCGGGGGACAGGGATACGATACGCAGTATTTT | TRBJ2-3 | TRBD1 | 13 | TRBV2 | -
CSATTSGRARKTQYF | TGCAGCGCCACGACTAGCGGGAGGGCTAGGAAGACCCAGTACTTC | TRBJ2-5 | TRBD2 | 15 | TRBV29-1 | -
CATVKDTNSGNTIYF | TGTGCCACCGTTAAAGACACCAACTCTGGAAACACCATATATTTT | TRBJ1-3 | - | 15 | TRBV10-3 | -
CASSLERAFF | TGTGCCAGCAGTTTGGAGAGGGCTTTCTTT | TRBJ1-1 | - | 10 | TRBV28 | -
CASSESGQGGGEKLFF | TGCGCCAGCAGTGAGTCAGGACAGGGAGGAGGTGAAAAACTGTTTTTT | TRBJ1-4 | TRBD1 | 16 | TRBV10-2 | -
CSVWQREKLFF | TGCAGCGTTTGGCAGCGCGAAAAACTGTTTTTT | TRBJ1-4 | - | 11 | TRBV29-1 | -
CASSSTYRGLGNTIYF | TGTGCCAGCAGCTCAACTTACAGGGGACTCGGAAACACCATATATTTT | TRBJ1-3 | TRBD1 | 16 | TRBV11-2 | once
CASSHGYYGYTF | TGTGCCAGCAGCCACGGGTACTATGGCTACACCTTC | TRBJ1-2 | - | 12 | TRBV14 | -
CASSKEETRGNEQFF | TGTGCCAGCAGCAAAGAGGAAACTAGAGGCAATGAGCAGTTCTTC | TRBJ2-1 | - | 15 | TRBV21-1 | -
CASSDRTGNTEAFF | TGTGCCAGCAGCGACCGGACAGGGAACACTGAAGCTTTCTTT | TRBJ1-1 | TRBD1 | 14 | TRBV5-4 | -
CASSVAGVGTEAFF | TGTGCCAGCAGCGTAGCAGGGGTAGGAACTGAAGCTTTCTTT | TRBJ1-1 | - | 14 | TRBV9 | once
CASTRLAPTAYEQYF | TGTGCCAGCACGCGGCTGGCCCCAACGGCCTACGAGCAGTACTTC | TRBJ2-7 | - | 15 | TRBV6-1 | -
CASSLPGGGRETQYF | TGTGCCAGCAGTTTACCGGGGGGCGGCCGTGAGACCCAGTACTTC | TRBJ2-5 | - | 15 | TRBV28 | -
CASSRLAGGPTGSNEQFF | TGTGCCAGCAGCCGACTAGCGGGAGGGCCGACAGGGAGCAATGAGCAGTTCTTC | TRBJ2-1 | TRBD2 | 18 | TRBV7-9 | -
CASSTSRTSGIPTDTQYF | TGTGCCAGTAGTACCTCAAGGACTAGCGGGATCCCCACAGATACGCAGTATTTT | TRBJ2-3 | TRBD2 | 18 | TRBV19 | -
CSARTEGIYEQYF | TGCAGCGCCCGGACAGAGGGGATATACGAGCAGTACTTC | TRBJ2-7 | - | 13 | TRBV29-1 | -
CASTLREGMNGYTF | TGTGCCAGCACCTTGAGGGAGGGTATGAATGGCTACACCTTC | TRBJ1-2 | - | 14 | TRBV2 | -
CASSATTSDGTDTQYF | TGTGCCAGTAGTGCCACGACTAGCGATGGCACAGATACGCAGTATTTT | TRBJ2-3 | TRBD2 | 16 | TRBV19 | -
CASSEGTSESTDTQYF | TGCGCCAGCAGCGAAGGGACTAGCGAAAGCACAGATACGCAGTATTTT | TRBJ2-3 | TRBD2 | 16 | TRBV5-1 | once
CAIRDPTSGSGSTGELFF | TGTGCCATCAGGGACCCGACTAGCGGGAGTGGTAGCACCGGGGAGCTGTTTTTT | TRBJ2-2 | TRBD2 | 18 | TRBV10-3 | -
CASSLDVGVGNTEAFF | TGCGCCAGCAGCTTGGATGTGGGCGTTGGAAACACTGAAGCTTTCTTT | TRBJ1-1 | - | 16 | TRBV5-1 | -
CASSSTGYTEAFF | TGTGCCAGCAGCAGCACAGGGTACACTGAAGCTTTCTTT | TRBJ1-1 | - | 13 | TRBV5-6 | -
CASSTTSGRLTDTQYF | TGCGCCAGCAGCACTACTAGCGGGAGACTCACAGATACGCAGTATTTT | TRBJ2-3 | TRBD2 | 16 | TRBV5-1 | -
CASRPARGNVGSRFF | TGTGCCAGCAGACCAGCCAGGGGGAATGTAGGATCTCGGTTCTTC | TRBJ2-1 | TRBD1 | 15 | TRBV27 | -
CAWSGTSGGLEQFF | TGTGCCTGGAGTGGGACTAGCGGGGGACTTGAGCAGTTCTTC | TRBJ2-1 | TRBD2 | 14 | TRBV30 | -